Below, 8 T cell receptor beta chains from the same sample are listed, as sequenced in a study of graft-versus-host responses after intestinal transplantation. Sequencing was performed with immunoSEQ multiplex PCR; in TCRdb, only in-frame clones are kept and a portion is missing. The data hold fewer than 95,000 clones, with about 94% observed a single time. No antigen has been assigned to these receptors. This material consisted of unstimulated CD4+ T cells sorted from spleen or lymph node cells, taken before transplant. These receptors all come from a human donor who was the organ donor for an intestinal transplant.

This clone was detected only once. The chain employs TRBV11-2 and TRBJ2-6; 8 positions match TRBD1. CDR1 SGHAT and CDR2 FQNNGV come from the germline V gene. After removal of 5 bases from V and 0 bases from J, the junction contained 9 bases not matched to a gene. This CDR3 is built from 18 residues. CDR3 sequence (DNA): TGTGCCAGCAGCCCCTTGACAGGGGTCTCCTCTGGGGCCAACGTCCTGACTTTC. Its protein is CASSPLTGVSSGANVLTF.

This clone has just one count. In the same sample, other DNA sequences code for this CDR3. This chain connects TRBV19 to TRBJ2-6, with no clear D. The CDR3 extends over 13 amino acids. The germline CDR1 and CDR2 sequences are LNHDA and SQIVND (reference sequence). Trimming removed 2 bases at V and 1 base at J, with 0 bases between. CDR3 sequence: CASSISGANVLTF. In nucleotides, the CDR3 is TGTGCCAGTAGTATATCTGGGGCCAACGTCCTGACTTTC.

This chain connects TRBV2 to TRBJ1-2, with 9 nucleotides matching TRBD1. Germline V gene data show CDR1 as SNHLY and CDR2 as FYNNEI. This CDR3 is built from 13 residues. With V trimmed by 7 bases and J by 8 bases, 8 bases remained unmatched. The CDR3 DNA is TGTGCCAGCACCGGAACAGGGGGCGGAGGCTACACCTTC. This encodes CASTGTGGGGYTF.

This chain links TRBV29-1 with TRBJ2-1, with 13 bases aligning to TRBD2. The CDR3 loop spans 15 amino acids. The germline CDR1 and CDR2 sequences are SQVTM and ANQGSEA. The junction had 7 bases not matched to a gene; V was cut back by 7 bases and J by 4 bases. DNA of the CDR3: TGCAGCGCAGCGGGACTAGCGGGGCCTTACAATGAGCAGTTCTTC. Protein sequence: CSAAGLAGPYNEQFF.

The chain carries TRBV7-9 and TRBJ2-5; maybe TRBD1 (6 bases). V dropped 5 bases and J dropped 1 base, with 11 bases sitting between them. Germline assignment: CDR1 SEHNR and CDR2 FQNEAQ (reference sequence). CDR3 length: 14 residues. The chain's CDR3 is CASSPTGLQETQYF. The CDR3 DNA follows: TGTGCCAGCAGCCCGACAGGCCTCCAAGAGACCCAGTACTTC.

The chain uses TRBV10-3 and TRBJ1-6; 7 bases line up with TRBD1. The CDR3 runs 17 residues. Germline V lookup: CDR1 ENHRY, CDR2 SYGVKD. Germline trimming cut 1 base from V and 10 bases from J; bases unmatched to any gene: 13. The CDR3 DNA reads as TGTGCCATCAGTGAGTTAAGGGGGCGGAATCGGAGCTCACCCCTCCACTTT. It yields the protein CAISELRGRNRSSPLHF.

This clone showed up just once. CDR3 in amino acids: CATSTSGGATYEQYF. The CDR3 bases are TGTGCCACCAGCACATCCGGGGGGGCCACCTACGAGCAGTACTTC. The chain recombines TRBV15 with TRBJ2-7; 8 nucleotides align to TRBD2. V lost 4 bases, J lost 2 bases, and 7 bases stayed unmatched. This CDR3 has 15 residues. CDR1 is LNHNV and CDR2 is YYDKDF in the germline V gene (reference sequence).

This chain connects TRBV5-1 to TRBJ1-1; no clear D. The length of the CDR3 is 14 residues. Germline CDR1 and CDR2: SGHRS and YFSETQ. Trimming stripped 3 bases from V and 0 bases from J, with 9 bases between. CDR3 sequence reads: CASSSDGLNTEAFF. DNA of the CDR3: TGCGCCAGCAGCTCGGACGGCCTGAACACTGAAGCTTTCTTT.